Given below is one T cell receptor beta chain in context. V was cut by 4 bases and J by 4 bases, with 19 bases left in between. The CDR3 consists of 16 residues. Germline CDR1 and CDR2: LGHDT and YNNKEL (reference sequence). The source of the sample is a study of blood T cell repertoires in COVID-19. Study details: The samples span acute and convalescent COVID-19 from the United States, Italy and Spain. The cDNA or gDNA used as material had been derived from T cells, B-cell-depleted T cells, or PBMCs.

Per the study methods: Researchers report that nucleated cell counts were estimated from reference gene primer amplification. Using immunoSEQ multiplex PCR, the repertoire was profiled, and TCRdb retains in-frame clones only, with some absent. V, J and clone size are taken as reported in that table, and D and trimming were inferred from the DNA itself. The sample lists roughly 180,000 clones, 84% seen once, with more than 5.5% in the top ten. This clonotype was sampled from a human donor in a cohort sampled during active COVID-19. Sequencing was done on a sample of peripheral blood. The V gene is TRBV3-1 (or the pseudogene TRBV3-2), the J gene TRBJ1-1; no firm D call. The CDR3 spells CASSPSSGILGTEAFF. For the CDR3, the DNA is TGTGCCAGCAGCCCCTCCAGCGGGATCCTGGGCACTGAAGCTTTCTTT.